Included here is one TCR beta chain sequence, with context. The sample comes from a study of cytomegalovirus exposure and HLA in healthy donors. Clones were read by immunoSEQ multiplex PCR, and TCRdb kept only the in-frame ones, dropping some. The sample shows under 200,000 clones, approximately 96% of them seen only once. CDR1 and CDR2 (germline): SEHNR, FQNEAQ (reference sequence). The germline V and J ends were trimmed by 1 base and 5 bases, with 14 bases remaining between them. This CDR3 is built from 15 residues. The receptor comes from a woman aged 18 to 35 in good health and CMV-seronegative. The sequencing sample was made of PBMCs. The rearrangement joins TRBV7-9 to TRBJ1-2; possibly TRBD1 for D (6 bases). The chain's CDR3 is CASSLEGGQGYGYTF. As DNA, the CDR3 is TGTGCCAGCAGCTTAGAAGGCGGGCAGGGGTATGGCTACACCTTC.